This T cell receptor (beta chain) comes out of a study of cytomegalovirus exposure and HLA in healthy donors. As for this clone: The antigen remains unidentified.

The table came from immunoSEQ multiplex PCR; TCRdb's copy has only in-frame clones and leaves some out. The sample includes about 110,000 clones, roughly 86% of them seen just once. Notes on the study in general: The study recorded more than 150 TCR beta chains that were cytomegalovirus-associated. Rare TCR sequences dominated, though some public TCRs recurred in many donors.

The germline V gene has CDR1 SGHKS and CDR2 YYEKEE (reference sequence). This CDR3 is built from 13 residues. With 4 bases clipped from V and 3 bases from J, the junction kept 4 bases outside the gene matches. J is TRBJ2-7 and V is TRBV5-5; 7 bases are a match to TRBD2. Input material: PBMCs. This receptor was taken from a woman in her late teens or twenties in good health and CMV-seropositive. CDR3 DNA: TGTGCCAGCAGCGACGGACTAGTCTACGAGCAGTACTTC. Its protein is CASSDGLVYEQYF.